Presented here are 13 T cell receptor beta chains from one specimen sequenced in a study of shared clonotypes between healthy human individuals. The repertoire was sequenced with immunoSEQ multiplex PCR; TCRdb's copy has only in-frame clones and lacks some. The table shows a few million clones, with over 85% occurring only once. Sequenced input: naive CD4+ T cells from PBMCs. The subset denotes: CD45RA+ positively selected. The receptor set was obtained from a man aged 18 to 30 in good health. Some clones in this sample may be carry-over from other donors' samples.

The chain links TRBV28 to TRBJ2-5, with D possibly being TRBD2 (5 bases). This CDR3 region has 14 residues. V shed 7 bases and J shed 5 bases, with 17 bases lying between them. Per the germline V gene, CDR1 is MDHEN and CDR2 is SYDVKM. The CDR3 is CASTLGSRRETQYF. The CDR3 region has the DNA TGTGCCAGCACACTAGGAAGCCGGCGGGAGACCCAGTACTTC.

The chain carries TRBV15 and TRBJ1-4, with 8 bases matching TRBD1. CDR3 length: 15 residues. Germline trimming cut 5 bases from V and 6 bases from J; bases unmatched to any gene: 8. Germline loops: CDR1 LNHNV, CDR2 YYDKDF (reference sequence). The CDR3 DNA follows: TGTGCCACCAGCTTTGGACAGGGTGGTCATGAAAAACTGTTTTTT. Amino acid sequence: CATSFGQGGHEKLFF.

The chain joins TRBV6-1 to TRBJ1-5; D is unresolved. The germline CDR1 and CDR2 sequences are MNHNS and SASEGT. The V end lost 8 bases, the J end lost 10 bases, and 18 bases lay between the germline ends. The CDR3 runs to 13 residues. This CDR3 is CASQAQAPDPQHF. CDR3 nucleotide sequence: TGTGCCAGCCAGGCGCAGGCCCCGGATCCCCAGCATTTT.

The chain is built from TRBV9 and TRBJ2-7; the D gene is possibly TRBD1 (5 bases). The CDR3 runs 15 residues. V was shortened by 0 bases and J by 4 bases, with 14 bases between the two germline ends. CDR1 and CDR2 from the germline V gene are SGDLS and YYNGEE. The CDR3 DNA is TGTGCCAGCAGCGTAGGTGCAGGGCAGTTATACGAGCAGTACTTC. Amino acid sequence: CASSVGAGQLYEQYF.

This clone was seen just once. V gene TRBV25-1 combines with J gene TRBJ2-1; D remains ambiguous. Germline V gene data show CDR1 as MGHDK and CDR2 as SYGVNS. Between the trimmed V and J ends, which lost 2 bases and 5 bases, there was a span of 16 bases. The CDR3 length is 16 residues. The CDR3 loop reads CASSELSAPTNNEQFF. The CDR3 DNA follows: TGTGCCAGCAGTGAACTGAGCGCCCCAACAAACAATGAGCAGTTCTTC. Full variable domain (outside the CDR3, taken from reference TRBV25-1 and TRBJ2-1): EADIYQTPRYLVIGTGKKITLECSQTMGHDKMYWYQQDPGMELHLIHYSYGVNSTEKGDLSSESTVSRIRTEHFPLTLESARPSHTSQYLCASSELSAPTNNEQFFGPGTRLTVL.

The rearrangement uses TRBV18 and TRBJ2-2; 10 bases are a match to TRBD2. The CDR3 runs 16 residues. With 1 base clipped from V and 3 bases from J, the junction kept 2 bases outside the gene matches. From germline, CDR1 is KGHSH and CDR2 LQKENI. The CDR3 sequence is CASSPRLAGDTGELFF. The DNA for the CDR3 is TGTGCCAGCTCACCACGACTAGCGGGCGACACCGGGGAGCTGTTTTTT.

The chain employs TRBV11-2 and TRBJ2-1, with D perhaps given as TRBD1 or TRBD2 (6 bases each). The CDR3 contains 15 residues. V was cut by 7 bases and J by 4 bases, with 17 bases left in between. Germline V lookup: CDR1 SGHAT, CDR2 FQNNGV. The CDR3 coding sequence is TGTGCCAGCAACTACTTCGGGGGCATATACAATGAGCAGTTCTTC. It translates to CASNYFGGIYNEQFF.

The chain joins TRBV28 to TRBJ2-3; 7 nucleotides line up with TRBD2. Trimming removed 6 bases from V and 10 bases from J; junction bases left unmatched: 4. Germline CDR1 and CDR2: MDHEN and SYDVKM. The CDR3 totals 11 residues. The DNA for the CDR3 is TGTGCCAGCAGAGGACTAGGTCCGCAGTATTTT. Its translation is CASRGLGPQYF.

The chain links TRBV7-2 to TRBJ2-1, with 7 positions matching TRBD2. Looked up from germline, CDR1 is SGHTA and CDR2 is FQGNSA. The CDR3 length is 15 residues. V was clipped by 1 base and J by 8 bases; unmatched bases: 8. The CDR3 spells CASSLGGGRTYEQFF. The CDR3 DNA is TGTGCCAGCAGCTTAGGGGGCGGGAGAACCTATGAGCAGTTCTTC.

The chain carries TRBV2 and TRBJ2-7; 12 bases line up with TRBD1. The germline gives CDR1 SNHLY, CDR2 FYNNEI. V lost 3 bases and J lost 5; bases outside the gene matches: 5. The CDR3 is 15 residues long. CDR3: CASSDRGTGGDEQYF. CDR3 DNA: TGTGCCAGCAGTGATCGGGGGACAGGGGGCGACGAGCAGTACTTC.

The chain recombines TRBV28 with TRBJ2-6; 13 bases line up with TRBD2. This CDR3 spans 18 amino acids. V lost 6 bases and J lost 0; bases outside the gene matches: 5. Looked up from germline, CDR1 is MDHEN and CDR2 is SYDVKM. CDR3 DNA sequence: TGTGCCAGCAGGACTAGCGGGAGGTCTGACTCTGGGGCCAACGTCCTGACTTTC. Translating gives CASRTSGRSDSGANVLTF.

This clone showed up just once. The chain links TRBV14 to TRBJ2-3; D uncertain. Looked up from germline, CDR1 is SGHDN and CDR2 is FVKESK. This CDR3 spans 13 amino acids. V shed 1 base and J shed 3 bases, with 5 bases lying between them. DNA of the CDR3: TGTGCCAGCAGCCAAGGGGTGACAGATACGCAGTATTTT. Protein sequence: CASSQGVTDTQYF.

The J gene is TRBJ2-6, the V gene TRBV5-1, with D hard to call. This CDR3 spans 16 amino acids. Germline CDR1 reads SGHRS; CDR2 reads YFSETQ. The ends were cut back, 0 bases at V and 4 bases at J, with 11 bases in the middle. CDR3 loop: CASSLEAIQGANVLTF. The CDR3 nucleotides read TGCGCCAGCAGCTTGGAAGCGATCCAGGGGGCCAACGTCCTGACTTTC.